One and the same sample provided the 28 T cell receptor beta chains below, sequenced in a study of OX40 agonist ivuxolimab in advanced cancers. The method was immunoSEQ multiplex PCR; TCRdb's version includes in-frame clones alone and lacks a portion of them. The sample has 57,000 or so clones, 91% seen once. This specimen consisted of CD4+ or CD8+ T cells sorted from blood, obtained in a trial of the OX40 agonist ivuxolimab. All receptors derive from an adult with an advanced solid tumor such as melanoma, head and neck, liver or kidney cancer.

The V call is TRBV4-3, the J call TRBJ2-1; tentative D call: TRBD2 (6 bases). Germline CDR1 and CDR2: LGHNA and YSLEER. This CDR3 is 15 amino acids long. V was trimmed by 1 base and J by 4 bases, leaving 11 bases between them. Here the CDR3 DNA reads TGCGCCAGCAGCCAAGGGGGACGGGGGTACAATGAGCAGTTCTTC. Translation gives CASSQGGRGYNEQFF.

This chain joins TRBV7-2 and TRBJ2-2; D gene ambiguous. The V end was cut by 5 bases, the J end by 4 bases, with 11 bases between. The CDR3 totals 14 residues. Germline V gene sequence: CDR1 SGHTA, CDR2 FQGNSA. The CDR3 loop reads CASSTRLGTGELFF. The DNA of the CDR3 is TGTGCCAGCAGCACCAGACTGGGCACCGGGGAGCTGTTTTTT.

The rearrangement uses TRBV28 and TRBJ2-1; TRBD2 might be the D (6 bases). Germline loops: CDR1 MDHEN, CDR2 SYDVKM. The V gene lost 6 bases and the J gene lost 0 bases, with 15 bases spanning the gap. CDR3 length: 16 residues. CDR3 protein: CASSGASASSYNEQFF. The CDR3 DNA is TGTGCCAGCAGCGGGGCTAGCGCGAGCTCCTACAATGAGCAGTTCTTC.

The chain carries TRBV6-5 and TRBJ1-5; TRBD1 is a possible D gene (6 bases). Between the trimmed V and J ends, which lost 6 bases and 5 bases, there was a span of 14 bases. Germline V gene sequence: CDR1 MNHEY, CDR2 SVGAGI. The CDR3 sequence is 14 residues long. The CDR3 loop reads CASSDGGADQPQHF. The CDR3, as DNA: TGTGCCAGCAGCGATGGGGGGGCAGATCAGCCCCAGCATTTT.

The chain uses TRBV12-5 and TRBJ2-3; no clear D. The CDR3 length is 12 residues. Trimming shortened V by 5 bases and J by 1 base, and 4 bases separated the two germline ends. CDR1 is LGHNT and CDR2 is FRNRAP in the germline V gene. CDR3 sequence reads: CASGAGTDTQYF. In nucleotides, the CDR3 is TGTGCTAGTGGTGCTGGCACAGATACGCAGTATTTT.

The chain joins TRBV7-9 to TRBJ2-3; D is unclear. CDR1 and CDR2 (germline): SEHNR, FQNEAQ (reference sequence). The CDR3 totals 13 residues. Trimming stripped 1 base from V and 4 bases from J, with 6 bases between. Written as DNA, the CDR3 is TGTGCCAGCAGCTTAGTTGTTCCAGATACGCAGTATTTT. It encodes CASSLVVPDTQYF.

The rearrangement joins TRBV7-9 to TRBJ2-7; D is possibly TRBD1 or TRBD2 (5 bases each). CDR3 length: 16 residues. V lost 1 base and J 0 bases, leaving 13 bases between the germline ends. Germline V gene lookup returns CDR1 SEHNR and CDR2 FQNEAQ (reference sequence). In DNA form, the CDR3 reads TGTGCCAGCAGCTTAGGGGGGACCAGAAGCTCCTACGAGCAGTACTTC. Its protein product is CASSLGGTRSSYEQYF.

This clone was observed a handful of times. This rearrangement joins TRBV9 to TRBJ2-2, with D possibly matching TRBD1 (5 bases). This CDR3 region has 16 residues. V lost 0 bases to trimming and J lost 4 bases, with 13 bases between them. CDR1 and CDR2 (germline): SGDLS, YYNGEE. The CDR3 loop reads CASSVVGQGFTGELFF. The CDR3 nucleotides read TGTGCCAGCAGCGTAGTTGGTCAGGGCTTCACCGGGGAGCTGTTTTTT.

The chain has TRBV7-2 and TRBJ2-4; possible D gene TRBD2, 5 bases. The CDR3 consists of 13 residues. The ends were cut back, 1 base at V and 7 bases at J, with 8 bases in the middle. Germline loops: CDR1 SGHTA, CDR2 FQGNSA. Here the CDR3 reads CASSLDSSNIQYF. DNA for the CDR3: TGTGCCAGCAGCTTAGATTCTAGCAACATTCAGTACTTC.

This chain connects TRBV7-2 to TRBJ2-7; perhaps TRBD2 as D (5 bases). CDR3 size: 13 residues. V lost 4 bases, J lost 6 bases, and 13 bases lay in between. Looked up from germline, CDR1 is SGHTA and CDR2 is FQGNSA. In nucleotides, the CDR3 is TGTGCCAGCAGCTCGCTAGCCATGGGCGAGCAGTACTTC. Translating it yields CASSSLAMGEQYF.

The chain recombines TRBV28 with TRBJ1-4; D is unclear. The V and J ends lost 6 bases and 10 bases respectively, with 12 bases between them. The V gene's germline CDR1 is MDHEN and CDR2 SYDVKM. This CDR3 spans 12 amino acids. For the CDR3, the DNA is TGTGCCAGCAGCTCTCCTACTATAAAACTGTTTTTT. It yields the protein CASSSPTIKLFF.

V and J are TRBV7-9 and TRBJ1-3, with 7 bases matching TRBD1. The CDR3 is 15 amino acids. With 5 bases clipped from V and 4 bases from J, the junction kept 8 bases outside the gene matches. Germline loops: CDR1 SEHNR, CDR2 FQNEAQ (reference sequence). CDR3 nucleotide sequence: TGTGCCAGCAGCACCAGACAGGGCTTCGGAAACACCATATATTTT. This encodes CASSTRQGFGNTIYF. Filled out from reference TRBV7-9 and TRBJ1-3, the complete variable domain reads DTGVSQNPRHKITKRGQNVTFRCDPISEHNRLYWYRQTLGQGPEFLTYFQNEAQLEKSRLLSDRFSAERPKGSFSTLEIQRTEQGDSAMYLCASSTRQGFGNTIYFGEGSWLTVV.

J is TRBJ1-5 and V is TRBV7-2; D possibly corresponds to TRBD1 (6 bases). Per the germline V gene, CDR1 is SGHTA and CDR2 is FQGNSA. The CDR3 runs to 15 residues. Trimming cost V 6 bases and J 5 bases, with 17 bases left between them. CDR3 in amino acids: CASSEDRRTYQPQHF. The CDR3 DNA reads TGTGCCAGCAGTGAAGACAGGAGAACATATCAGCCCCAGCATTTT.

The chain has TRBV19 and TRBJ2-3; 8 bases are a match to TRBD2. This CDR3 comprises 15 residues. Per the germline V gene, CDR1 is LNHDA and CDR2 is SQIVND (reference sequence). Losses at the gene ends were 3 bases for V and 4 bases for J; bases not matched to a gene: 6. The CDR3 region has the DNA TGTGCCAGTAGTATCAGCGGGAGAGGGGCAGATACGCAGTATTTT. This encodes CASSISGRGADTQYF. The full variable domain, completed using reference TRBV19 and TRBJ2-3, is DGGITQSPKYLFRKEGQNVTLSCEQNLNHDAMYWYRQDPGQGLRLIYYSQIVNDFQKGDIAEGYSVSREKKESFPLTVTSAQKNPTAFYLCASSISGRGADTQYFGPGTRLTVL.

This chain joins TRBV7-2 and TRBJ1-2; D perhaps matches TRBD1 (6 bases). Germline CDR1 is SGHTA and CDR2 is FQGNSA. This CDR3 has 11 amino acids. CDR3 in amino acids: CVTARTVGYTF. For the CDR3, the DNA is TGTGTCACGGCGCGGACAGTGGGCTACACCTTC.

The V call is TRBV5-1, the J call TRBJ1-1; D is perhaps TRBD1 (5 bases). Trimming cost V 1 base and J 2 bases, with 9 bases left between them. The CDR3 has 14 amino acids. Germline V gene data show CDR1 as SGHRS and CDR2 as YFSETQ. CDR3: CASSLTGQNTEAFF. In DNA form, the CDR3 reads TGCGCCAGCAGCTTGACAGGACAAAACACTGAAGCTTTCTTT. The whole variable domain, filled in from reference TRBV5-1 and TRBJ1-1, reads KAGVTQTPRYLIKTRGQQVTLSCSPISGHRSVSWYQQTPGQGLQFLFEYFSETQRNKGNFPGRFSGRQFSNSRSEMNVSTLELGDSALYLCASSLTGQNTEAFFGQGTRLTVV.

This clone is labeled medium-sized. The chain carries TRBV6-1 and TRBJ2-6; tentative D call: TRBD2 (6 bases). Germline CDR1 and CDR2: MNHNS and SASEGT. CDR3 length: 16 amino acids. With 2 bases removed from V and 0 bases from J, the gap between germline ends came to 8 bases. The CDR3 DNA reads TGTGCCAGCAGTGAATGGAGGGCCTCTGGGGCCAACGTCCTGACTTTC. Protein product: CASSEWRASGANVLTF.

V is TRBV7-3 and J is TRBJ2-2; 11 bases are a match to TRBD2. The V segment lost 5 bases and the J segment 7 bases; nucleotides outside the gene matches: 9. From germline, CDR1 is SGHTA and CDR2 FQGTGA. The CDR3 totals 16 residues. CDR3 in amino acids: CASSPKTSGIVGELFF. CDR3 DNA: TGTGCCAGCAGCCCCAAGACTAGCGGGATTGTCGGGGAGCTGTTTTTT.

V is TRBV5-3 and J is TRBJ2-3, with D possibly being TRBD1 (7 bases). TRBV5-3 is noted as an ORF with a role that remains uncertain. The CDR3 consists of 15 residues. The V and J ends lost 4 bases and 4 bases respectively, with 16 bases between them. The CDR3 protein is CARSPVGGTADTQYF. The CDR3 DNA follows: TGTGCCAGAAGCCCGGTGGGCGGGACAGCAGATACGCAGTATTTT.

In DNA, the CDR3 is TGTGCCAGCAGCTTAGATAGCAGGGGGGTGAGGCAGCCCCAGCATTTT. It yields the protein CASSLDSRGVRQPQHF. This chain joins TRBV7-2 and TRBJ1-5; TRBD1 matches at 7 bases. J gave up 7 bases and V 1 base, and 10 bases lay outside the gene matches. This CDR3 has 16 amino acids. Germline CDR1 and CDR2: SGHTA and FQGNSA.

The V gene is TRBV4-1, the J gene TRBJ1-5; D ambiguous. The germline gives CDR1 MGHRA, CDR2 YSYEKL. This CDR3 is 16 amino acids long. V was shortened by 2 bases and J by 6 bases, with 17 bases between the two germline ends. CDR3 DNA: TGCGCCAGCAGCCAAAAAGCCGAGAGTCTCAGTCAGCCCCAGCATTTT. Protein sequence: CASSQKAESLSQPQHF.

With regard to this clone: The junction departs from germline at one end; a sequencing error may be responsible. The J gene is TRBJ2-1, the V gene TRBV7-7, with TRBD2 matching 13 bases. The CDR3 consists of 18 residues. Germline V gives CDR1 SSHAT, CDR2 FNYEAQ (reference sequence). The DNA of the CDR3 is TGTGCTAGCAGCTCCAGCCCCGTTGGACTAGCGGGAGTCTCTGAGCAGTTCTTC. It is translated as CASSSSPVGLAGVSEQFF.

V gene TRBV15 combines with J gene TRBJ2-7; 7 bases fit TRBD2. CDR1 and CDR2 from the germline V gene are LNHNV and YYDKDF (reference sequence). Losses at the gene ends were 3 bases for V and 12 bases for J; bases not matched to a gene: 23. The CDR3 has 17 residues. In DNA, the CDR3 is TGTGCCACCAGCAGGGCCGGGGCTAGCGGCCCATCCGGGGGGTTGTACTTC. Protein product: CATSRAGASGPSGGLYF.

By sample fraction, this clone is medium-sized. The chain joins TRBV11-3 to TRBJ2-3; D remains ambiguous. The V gene lost 3 bases and the J gene lost 3 bases, with 10 bases spanning the gap. Germline assignment: CDR1 SGHNT and CDR2 YENEEA. The CDR3 runs to 14 residues. CDR3 DNA sequence: TGTGCCAGCAGCTTCGGACGTGGAACAGATACGCAGTATTTT. It is translated as CASSFGRGTDTQYF. The full variable domain, completed using reference TRBV11-3 and TRBJ2-3, is EAGVVQSPRYKIIEKKQPVAFWCNPISGHNTLYWYLQNLGQGPELLIRYENEEAVDDSQLPKDRFSAERLKGVDSTLKIQPAELGDSAVYLCASSFGRGTDTQYFGPGTRLTVL.

The chain couples TRBV13 to TRBJ2-3, with 15 nucleotides matching TRBD2. This CDR3 is 17 amino acids long. The germline V gene has CDR1 PRHDT and CDR2 FYEKMQ (reference sequence). V shed 5 bases and J 11 bases; nucleotides not matched to a gene: 14. CDR3 in DNA: TGTGCCAGCAGCATAATAAGGGGTGGACTAGCGGGAGGGAAGCAGTATTTT. It is translated as CASSIIRGGLAGGKQYF.

The chain is built from TRBV7-3 and TRBJ2-2; D unresolved. The CDR3 extends over 14 amino acids. With 2 bases removed from V and 1 base from J, the gap between germline ends came to 5 bases. Germline CDR1 SGHTA, CDR2 FQGTGA. CDR3: CASSLLGNTGELFF. The CDR3 DNA reads TGTGCCAGCAGCTTACTCGGGAACACCGGGGAGCTGTTTTTT.

CDR3 sequence: CASSSVDTQYF. The CDR3 nucleotides are TGTGCCAGCAGCTCCGTAGATACGCAGTATTTT. V and J are TRBV11-3 and TRBJ2-3; D is unclear. The length of the CDR3 is 11 residues. Germline assignment: CDR1 SGHNT and CDR2 YENEEA. V dropped 4 bases and J dropped 5 bases, with 4 bases sitting between them.

As concerns this clone: This same CDR3 is encoded by further DNA sequences in the sample. The chain recombines TRBV6-5 with TRBJ1-4; D is unclear. CDR1 is MNHEY, CDR2 SVGAGI, per germline. V lost 0 bases, J lost 0 bases, and 5 bases lay in between. The CDR3 runs 15 residues. CDR3 protein: CASSYSPATNEKLFF. The CDR3 coding sequence is TGTGCCAGCAGTTACTCTCCTGCAACTAATGAAAAACTGTTTTTT.